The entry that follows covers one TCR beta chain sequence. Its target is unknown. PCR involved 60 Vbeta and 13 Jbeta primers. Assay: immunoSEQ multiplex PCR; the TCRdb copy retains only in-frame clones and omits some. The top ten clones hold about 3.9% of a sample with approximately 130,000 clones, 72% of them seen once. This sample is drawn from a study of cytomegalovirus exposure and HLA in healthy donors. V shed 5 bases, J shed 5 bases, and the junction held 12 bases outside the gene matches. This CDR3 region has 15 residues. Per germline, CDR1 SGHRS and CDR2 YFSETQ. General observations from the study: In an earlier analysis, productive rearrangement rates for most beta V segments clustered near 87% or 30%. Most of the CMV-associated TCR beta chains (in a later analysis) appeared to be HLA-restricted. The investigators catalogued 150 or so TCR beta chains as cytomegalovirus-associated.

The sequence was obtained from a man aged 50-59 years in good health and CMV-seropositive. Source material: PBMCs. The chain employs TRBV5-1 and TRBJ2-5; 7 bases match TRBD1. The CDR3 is CASSSGRGRGETQYF. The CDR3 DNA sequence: TGCGCCAGCAGTTCGGGTAGGGGGCGCGGGGAGACCCAGTACTTC. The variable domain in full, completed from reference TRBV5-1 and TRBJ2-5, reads KAGVTQTPRYLIKTRGQQVTLSCSPISGHRSVSWYQQTPGQGLQFLFEYFSETQRNKGNFPGRFSGRQFSNSRSEMNVSTLELGDSALYLCASSSGRGRGETQYFGPGTRLLVL.